The 19 T cell receptor delta chains below were found in one sample sequenced in a study of gamma-delta chains in newborns, infants, children (dated 2019 in TCRdb). This sample was sequenced with an Illumina MiSeq. TCRdb called clones afresh from the public reads with CATT; identical DNA rows were later merged. The sample table holds around 1,500 delta-chain clones, of which about 40% were seen once. The leading ten clones occupy about 15% of the sample. Material: blood. Receptors originate from a child who had a fever.

This chain links TRDV2 with TRDJ3, with TRDD3 matching 12 bases. The CDR3 is 21 residues long. Germline V CDR1 and CDR2: GEAIGNYY, EKD. The junction had 8 bases not matched to a gene; V was cut back by 0 bases and J by 0 bases. The CDR3 loop reads CACDTVLGDTVSSWDTRQMFF. DNA for the CDR3: TGTGCCTGTGACACCGTACTGGGGGATACTGTCAGCTCCTGGGACACCCGACAGATGTTTTTC.

The count of this clone is one. Distinct nucleotide sequences in the sample also encode this CDR3. The chain couples TRDV1 to TRDJ2; D possibly corresponds to TRDD2 (6 bases). This CDR3 comprises 17 residues. Germline CDR1 is TSWWSYY and CDR2 is QGS. Deletions cut 4 bases from V and 0 bases from J, with 15 bases between. Written as DNA, the CDR3 is TGTGCTCTTGGGGGCCCTTCCCACCTTACTTTGACAGCACAACTCTTCTTT. Translated, it gives CALGGPSHLTLTAQLFF.

This clone was seen more than once but under ten times. A much larger clone sits a single nucleotide away, making a read error possible. The chain recombines TRDV2 with TRDJ1; 7 bases fit TRDD3. Germline CDR1 is GEAIGNYY and CDR2 is EKD. Unmatched junction bases numbered 27, after V lost 0 bases and J lost 0 bases. This CDR3 has 23 amino acids. The DNA of the CDR3 is TGTGCCTGTGACACCGTAACCCTACCGGGGGTCGAGGGGGATGCTCAACACACCGATAAACTCATCTTT. Its translation is CACDTVTLPGVEGDAQHTDKLIF.

V gene TRDV2 combines with J gene TRDJ1, with 13 bases lining up with TRDD3. CDR3 length: 19 residues. In germline, CDR1 is GEAIGNYY, CDR2 EKD. The ends lost 0 bases at V and 0 bases at J; junction bases unmatched: 9. The CDR3 nucleotides read TGTGCCTGTGACACCGTGACTGGGGGATACGCGGATGACACCGATAAACTCATCTTT. Its protein product is CACDTVTGGYADDTDKLIF.

Regarding this clone: One junction end disagrees with the germline gene, perhaps due to a read error. The chain employs TRDV2 and TRDJ1, with 12 bases lining up with TRDD3. Germline values: CDR1 GEAIGNYY, CDR2 EKD. The CDR3 consists of 18 residues. DNA for the CDR3: TGTGCCTGTGATGCAGTACTGGGGGATACAACCGCGACCGACAAACTCATCTTT. Its translation is CACDAVLGDTTATDKLIF.

By frequency in the sample, this clone is large (0.1 to 1%). The same CDR3 also results from other DNA sequences found in this sample. V gene TRDV2 combines with J gene TRDJ1; 9 positions agree with TRDD3. The CDR3 loop spans 17 amino acids. From germline, CDR1 is GEAIGNYY and CDR2 EKD. V was pared by 3 bases and J by 0 bases, with 10 bases of the junction left unmatched. In DNA, the CDR3 is TGTGCCTGTGACTCACTGGGGGAGCTCCAGTACACCGATAAACTCATCTTT. It translates to CACDSLGELQYTDKLIF.

The chain uses TRDV2 and TRDJ1; D might be TRDD3 (5 bases). V was clipped by 0 bases and J by 0 bases, with 19 bases between them. Germline CDR1 GEAIGNYY, CDR2 EKD. CDR3 length: 18 amino acids. CDR3 in DNA: TGTGCCTGTGACACCGTCGCCGTCCTGGGAGTCGACACCGATAAACTCATCTTT. It yields the protein CACDTVAVLGVDTDKLIF.

The rearrangement joins TRDV2 to TRDJ3, with 11 nucleotides matching TRDD3. Trimming cost V 0 bases and J 0 bases; bases outside gene matches: 6. CDR1 GEAIGNYY and CDR2 EKD come from the germline V gene. The CDR3 contains 20 residues. The CDR3 spells CACDTVLGDKSSWDTRQMFF. The CDR3, as DNA: TGTGCCTGTGACACCGTACTGGGGGATAAAAGCTCCTGGGACACCCGACAGATGTTTTTC.

Note on this clone: The sample holds other DNA sequences that translate to the same CDR3. The chain recombines TRDV2 with TRDJ1; D is uncertain. Germline V gene lookup returns CDR1 GEAIGNYY and CDR2 EKD. The CDR3 totals 22 residues. V lost 3 bases, J lost 0 bases, and 34 bases lay in between. CDR3 bases: TGTGCCTGTGACGAGCTACCGGGAGTACGGGCCCGACGCAGTGGGAACACCGATAAACTCATCTTT. This encodes CACDELPGVRARRSGNTDKLIF.

This clone showed up just once. A far larger clone is one base from this, pointing to a likely read error. V usage is TRDV2 and J usage is TRDJ1; 11 bases agree with TRDD3. Germline V CDR1 and CDR2: GEAIGNYY, EKD. This CDR3 region has 17 residues. V lost 3 bases to trimming and J lost 3 bases; unmatched junction nucleotides: 11. CDR3 nucleotides: TGTGCCTGTGACGACATTACTGGGGGATATAGGTCCGATAAACTCATCTTT. This encodes CACDDITGGYRSDKLIF.

This clone counts as large. The chain is built from TRDV2 and TRDJ3; the D gene is possibly TRDD3 (6 bases). The germline V gene has CDR1 GEAIGNYY and CDR2 EKD. V lost 0 bases and J lost 0, with 11 bases in between. The length of the CDR3 is 18 residues. In DNA, the CDR3 is TGTGCCTGTGACACCATACTGGGCAGCTCCTGGGACACCCGACAGATGTTTTTC. Residues: CACDTILGSSWDTRQMFF.

On this clone: Sequence at one end of the junction differs from germline and may be a read error. Distinct nucleotide sequences in the sample also encode this CDR3. The chain recombines TRDV2 with TRDJ3; TRDD3 aligns across 8 bases. Per germline, CDR1 GEAIGNYY and CDR2 EKD. The CDR3 covers 21 residues. In nucleotides, the CDR3 is TGCGCCTGTGACAAGGTTTCCCTACTGGGGGTTGTCTCCTGGGACACCCGACAGATGTTTTTC. Translation: CACDKVSLLGVVSWDTRQMFF.

The genes are TRDV2 and TRDJ1; the D is unclear. CDR1 and CDR2 from the germline V gene are GEAIGNYY and EKD. The CDR3 is made up of 16 amino acids. With 0 bases removed from V and 2 bases from J, the gap between germline ends came to 15 bases. The CDR3 here is CACDTVVSRMTDKLIF. The CDR3 DNA sequence: TGTGCCTGTGACACCGTGGTCTCACGAATGACCGATAAACTCATCTTT.

About this clone itself: One end of the junction varies from germline; a read error may be responsible. V usage is TRDV2 and J usage is TRDJ3, with TRDD3 identical over 8 bases. The CDR3 sequence is 17 residues long. CDR1 GEAIGNYY and CDR2 EKD come from the germline V gene. The CDR3 DNA reads TGTGCCCGTGACACCACTGGGGGTTCCTGGGACACCCGACAGATGTTTTTC. This encodes CARDTTGGSWDTRQMFF.

This clone turned up a few times. The J gene is TRDJ1, the V gene TRDV2, with D perhaps matching TRDD3 (6 bases). The ends were cut back, 3 bases at V and 0 bases at J, with 22 bases in the middle. CDR1 and CDR2 (germline): GEAIGNYY, EKD. CDR3 length: 18 residues. DNA for the CDR3: TGTGCCTGTGACGCCGTGGTTGGCGGGGGACCTTACACCGATAAACTCATCTTT. Residues: CACDAVVGGGPYTDKLIF.

The V gene is TRDV2, the J gene TRDJ1; 8 bases map to TRDD3. Germline assignment: CDR1 GEAIGNYY and CDR2 EKD. The CDR3 consists of 20 residues. V shed 0 bases, J shed 1 base, and the junction held 18 bases outside the gene matches. In nucleotides, the CDR3 is TGTGCCTGTGACACCCCGGGTTGGGGGATCTCCGTGCCCTCCACCGATAAACTCATCTTT. Translated, it gives CACDTPGWGISVPSTDKLIF.

Concerning this clone: A much larger clone lies one base from this, so it may be a read error. This sample includes further DNA sequences coding for the same CDR3. This sequence joins TRDV2 and TRDJ3; D is perhaps TRDD3 (5 bases). This CDR3 contains 21 residues. CDR1 is GEAIGNYY and CDR2 is EKD in the germline V gene. With 4 bases removed from V and 0 bases from J, the gap between germline ends came to 24 bases. CDR3 protein: CACDSIVLGSQGSWDTRQMFF. DNA of the CDR3: TGTGCCTGTGATTCCATCGTTTTGGGGTCCCAGGGCTCCTGGGACACCCGACAGATGTTTTTC.

Worth noting for this clone: At one end the junction does not follow the germline gene, possibly because of a read error. The identical CDR3 is also encoded by other nucleotide sequences in the sample. This chain joins TRDV2 and TRDJ1; 9 bases agree with TRDD3. Germline V gene sequence: CDR1 GEAIGNYY, CDR2 EKD. The CDR3 sequence is 16 residues long. As DNA, the CDR3 is TGTGCCTGCGACACCACCCTACTGGGGGAGGGGGATAAACTCATCTTT. It codes for CACDTTLLGEGDKLIF.

The chain recombines TRDV2 with TRDJ3; 10 bases agree with TRDD3. This CDR3 region has 19 residues. V lost 1 base to trimming and J lost 0 bases; unmatched junction nucleotides: 5. CDR1 is GEAIGNYY, CDR2 EKD, per germline. CDR3 bases: TGTGCCTGTGACACGGCTGGGGGATATGACTCCTGGGACACCCGACAGATGTTTTTC. Translated: CACDTAGGYDSWDTRQMFF.